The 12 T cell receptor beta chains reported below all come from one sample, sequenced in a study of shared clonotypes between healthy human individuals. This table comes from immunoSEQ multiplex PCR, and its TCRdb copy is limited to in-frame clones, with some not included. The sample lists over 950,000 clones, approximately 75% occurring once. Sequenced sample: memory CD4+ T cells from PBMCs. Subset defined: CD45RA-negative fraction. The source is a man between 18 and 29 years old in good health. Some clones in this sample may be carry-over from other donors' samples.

The CDR3 region is CASRRDPLGAGELFF. The CDR3 DNA follows: TGCGCCAGCAGGCGGGACCCCCTGGGCGCCGGGGAGCTGTTTTTT. The chain uses TRBV5-1 and TRBJ2-2, with D maybe TRBD2 (6 bases). The CDR3 has 15 residues. The germline V gene has CDR1 SGHRS and CDR2 YFSETQ. V was pared by 5 bases and J by 6 bases, with 17 bases between.

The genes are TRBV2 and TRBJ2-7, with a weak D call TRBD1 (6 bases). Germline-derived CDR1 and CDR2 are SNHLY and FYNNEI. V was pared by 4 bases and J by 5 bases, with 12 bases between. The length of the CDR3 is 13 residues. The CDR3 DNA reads TGTGCCAGCAGTGTTAACAGGGTGCACGAGCAGTACTTC. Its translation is CASSVNRVHEQYF.

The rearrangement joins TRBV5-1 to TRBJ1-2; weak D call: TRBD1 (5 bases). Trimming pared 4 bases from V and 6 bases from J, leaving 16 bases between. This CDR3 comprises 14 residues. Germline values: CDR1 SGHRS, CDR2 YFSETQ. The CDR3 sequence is CASSPGGKGNGYTF. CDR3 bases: TGCGCCAGCAGCCCTGGGGGGAAGGGTAATGGCTACACCTTC.

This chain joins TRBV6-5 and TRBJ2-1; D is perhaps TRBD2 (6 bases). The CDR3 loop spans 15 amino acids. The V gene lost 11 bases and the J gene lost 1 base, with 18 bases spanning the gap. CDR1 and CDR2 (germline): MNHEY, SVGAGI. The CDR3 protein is CAHRAEGRSYNEQFF. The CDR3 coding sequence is TGTGCCCACCGGGCGGAGGGCCGGTCCTACAATGAGCAGTTCTTC.

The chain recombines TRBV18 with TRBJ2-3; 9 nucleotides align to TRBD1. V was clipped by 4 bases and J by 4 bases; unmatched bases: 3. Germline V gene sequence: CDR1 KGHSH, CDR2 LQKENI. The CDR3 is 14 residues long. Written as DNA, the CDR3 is TGTGCCAGCTCACAGGGACAGGGATCAGATACGCAGTATTTT. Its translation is CASSQGQGSDTQYF.

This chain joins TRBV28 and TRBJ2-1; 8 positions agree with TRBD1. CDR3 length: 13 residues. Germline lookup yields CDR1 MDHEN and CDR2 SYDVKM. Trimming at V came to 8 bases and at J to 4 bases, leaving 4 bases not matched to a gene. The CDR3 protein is CASGTGTYNEQFF. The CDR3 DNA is TGTGCCAGCGGGACAGGAACATACAATGAGCAGTTCTTC.

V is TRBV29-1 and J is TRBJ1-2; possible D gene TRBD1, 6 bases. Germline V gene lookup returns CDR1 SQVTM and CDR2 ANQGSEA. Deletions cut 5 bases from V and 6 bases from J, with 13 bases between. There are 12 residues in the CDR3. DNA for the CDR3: TGCAGCGTTACAGGGACAAAGGATGGCTACACCTTC. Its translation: CSVTGTKDGYTF. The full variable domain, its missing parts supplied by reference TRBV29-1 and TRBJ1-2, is SAVISQKPSRDICQRGTSLTIQCQVDSQVTMMFWYRQQPGQSLTLIATANQGSEATYESGFVIDKFPISRPNLTFSTLTVSNMSPEDSSIYLCSVTGTKDGYTFGSGTRLTVV.

Here the CDR3 reads CASSPQGIGNTEAFF. DNA for the CDR3: TGTGCCAGCTCACCACAGGGGATAGGTAACACTGAAGCTTTCTTT. This chain uses TRBV18 with TRBJ1-1, with D possibly being TRBD1 (5 bases). Trimming pared 1 base from V and 2 bases from J, leaving 11 bases between. The CDR3 length is 15 residues. The germline V gene encodes CDR1 KGHSH and CDR2 LQKENI.

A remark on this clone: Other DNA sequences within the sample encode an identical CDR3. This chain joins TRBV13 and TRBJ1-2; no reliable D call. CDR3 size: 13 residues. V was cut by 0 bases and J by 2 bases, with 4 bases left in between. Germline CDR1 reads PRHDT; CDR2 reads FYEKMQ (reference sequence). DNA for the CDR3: TGTGCCAGCAGCTTAGGGGGAAACTATGGCTACACCTTC. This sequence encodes CASSLGGNYGYTF. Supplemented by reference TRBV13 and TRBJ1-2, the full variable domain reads AAGVIQSPRHLIKEKRETATLKCYPIPRHDTVYWYQQGPGQDPQFLISFYEKMQSDKGSIPDRFSAQQFSDYHSELNMSSLELGDSALYFCASSLGGNYGYTFGSGTRLTVV.

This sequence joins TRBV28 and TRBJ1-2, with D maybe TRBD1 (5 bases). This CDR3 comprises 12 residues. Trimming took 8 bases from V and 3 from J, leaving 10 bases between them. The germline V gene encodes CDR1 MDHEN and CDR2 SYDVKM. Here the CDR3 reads CASGGSYYGYTF. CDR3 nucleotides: TGTGCCAGCGGGGGGAGCTACTATGGCTACACCTTC.

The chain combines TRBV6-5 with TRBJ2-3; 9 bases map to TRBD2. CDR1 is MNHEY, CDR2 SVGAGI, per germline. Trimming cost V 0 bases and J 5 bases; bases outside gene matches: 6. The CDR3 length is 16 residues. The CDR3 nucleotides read TGTGCCAGCAGTTACTCCGCGGGAGGGCCGATAGATACGCAGTATTTT. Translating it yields CASSYSAGGPIDTQYF.

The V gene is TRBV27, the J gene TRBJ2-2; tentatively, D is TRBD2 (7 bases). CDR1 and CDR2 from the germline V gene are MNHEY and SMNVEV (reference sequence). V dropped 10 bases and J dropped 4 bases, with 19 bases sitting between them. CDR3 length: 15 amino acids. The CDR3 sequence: CATRGGGGRTGELFF. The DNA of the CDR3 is TGTGCCACCCGAGGGGGAGGGGGGCGCACCGGGGAGCTGTTTTTT.